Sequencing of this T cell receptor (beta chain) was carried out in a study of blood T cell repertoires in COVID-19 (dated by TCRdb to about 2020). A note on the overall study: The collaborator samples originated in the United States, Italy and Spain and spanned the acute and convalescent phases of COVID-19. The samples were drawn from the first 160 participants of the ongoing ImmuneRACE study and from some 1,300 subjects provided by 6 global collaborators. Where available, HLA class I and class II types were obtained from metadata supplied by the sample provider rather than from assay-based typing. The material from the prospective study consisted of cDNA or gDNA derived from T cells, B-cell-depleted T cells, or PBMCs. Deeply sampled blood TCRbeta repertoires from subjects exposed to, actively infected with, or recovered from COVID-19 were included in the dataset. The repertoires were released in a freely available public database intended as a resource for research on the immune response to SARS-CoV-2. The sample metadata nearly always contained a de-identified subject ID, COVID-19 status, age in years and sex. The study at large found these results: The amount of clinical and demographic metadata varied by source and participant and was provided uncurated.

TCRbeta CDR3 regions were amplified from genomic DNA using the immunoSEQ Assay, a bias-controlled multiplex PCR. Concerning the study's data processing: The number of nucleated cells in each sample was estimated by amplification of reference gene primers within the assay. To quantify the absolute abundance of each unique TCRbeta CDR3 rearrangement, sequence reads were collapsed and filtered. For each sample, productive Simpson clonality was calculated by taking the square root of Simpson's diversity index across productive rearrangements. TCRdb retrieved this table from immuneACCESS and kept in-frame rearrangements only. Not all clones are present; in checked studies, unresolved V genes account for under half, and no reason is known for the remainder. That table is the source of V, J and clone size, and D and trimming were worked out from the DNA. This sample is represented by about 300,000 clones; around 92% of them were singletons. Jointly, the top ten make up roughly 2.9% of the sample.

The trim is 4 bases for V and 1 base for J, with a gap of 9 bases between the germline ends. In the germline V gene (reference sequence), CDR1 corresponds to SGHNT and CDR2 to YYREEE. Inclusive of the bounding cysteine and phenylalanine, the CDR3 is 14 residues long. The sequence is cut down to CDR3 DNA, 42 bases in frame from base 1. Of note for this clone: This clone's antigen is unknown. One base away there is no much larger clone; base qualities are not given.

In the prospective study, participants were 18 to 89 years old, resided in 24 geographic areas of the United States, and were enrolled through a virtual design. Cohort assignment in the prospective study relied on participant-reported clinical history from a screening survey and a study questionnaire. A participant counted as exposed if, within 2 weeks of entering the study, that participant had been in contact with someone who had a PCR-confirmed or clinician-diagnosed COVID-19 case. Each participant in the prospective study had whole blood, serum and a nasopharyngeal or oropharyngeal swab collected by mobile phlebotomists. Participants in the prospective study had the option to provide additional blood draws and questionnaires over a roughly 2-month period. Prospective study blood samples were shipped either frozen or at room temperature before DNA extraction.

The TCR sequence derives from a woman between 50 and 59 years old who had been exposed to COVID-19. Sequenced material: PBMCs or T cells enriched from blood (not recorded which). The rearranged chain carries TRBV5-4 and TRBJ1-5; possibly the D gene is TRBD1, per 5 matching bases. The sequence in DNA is TGTGCCAGCAGCGAAGACAGAAGCAATCAGCCCCAGCATTTT. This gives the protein CASSEDRSNQPQHF.